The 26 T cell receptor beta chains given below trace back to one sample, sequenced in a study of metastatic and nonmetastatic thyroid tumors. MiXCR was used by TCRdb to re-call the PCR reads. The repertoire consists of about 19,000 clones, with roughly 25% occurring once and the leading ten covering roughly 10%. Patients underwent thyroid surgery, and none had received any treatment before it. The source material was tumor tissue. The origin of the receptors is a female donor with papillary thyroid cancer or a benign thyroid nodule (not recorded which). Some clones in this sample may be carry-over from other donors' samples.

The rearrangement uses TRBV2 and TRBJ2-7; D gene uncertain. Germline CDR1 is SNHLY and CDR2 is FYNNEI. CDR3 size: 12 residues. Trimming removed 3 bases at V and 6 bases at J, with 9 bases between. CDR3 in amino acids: CASSEGFAEQYF. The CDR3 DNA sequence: TGTGCCAGCAGTGAGGGGTTTGCCGAGCAGTACTTC.

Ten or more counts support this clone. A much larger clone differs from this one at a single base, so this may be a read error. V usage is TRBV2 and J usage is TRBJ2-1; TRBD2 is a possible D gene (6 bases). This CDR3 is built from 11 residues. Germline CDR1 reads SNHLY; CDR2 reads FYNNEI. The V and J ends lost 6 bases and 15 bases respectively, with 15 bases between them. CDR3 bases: TGTGCCAGCAGCGGGACTGACCGGGTGTTCTTC. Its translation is CASSGTDRVFF.

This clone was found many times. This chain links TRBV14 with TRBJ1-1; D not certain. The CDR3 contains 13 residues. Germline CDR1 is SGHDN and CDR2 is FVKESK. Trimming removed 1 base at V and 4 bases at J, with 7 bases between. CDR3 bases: TGTGCCAGCAGCCAAGGGACTGTCACTGAAGCTTTCTTT. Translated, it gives CASSQGTVTEAFF. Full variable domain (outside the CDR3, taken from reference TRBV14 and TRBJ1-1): EAGVTQFPSHSVIEKGQTVTLRCDPISGHDNLYWYRRVMGKEIKFLLHFVKESKQDESGMPNNRFLAERTGGTYSTLKVQPAELEDSGVYFCASSQGTVTEAFFGQGTRLTVV.

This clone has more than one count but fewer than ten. In DNA form, the CDR3 reads TGTGCCAGCAGTGAGGCCAGCCCCCGGTCGGGGACAGTATACTCTGGGGCCAACGTCCTGACTTTC. Encoded protein: CASSEASPRSGTVYSGANVLTF. V and J are TRBV25-1 and TRBJ2-6; 7 nucleotides match TRBD1. The germline V gene encodes CDR1 MGHDK and CDR2 SYGVNS. The ends lost 3 bases at V and 0 bases at J; junction bases unmatched: 20. The CDR3 runs to 22 residues.

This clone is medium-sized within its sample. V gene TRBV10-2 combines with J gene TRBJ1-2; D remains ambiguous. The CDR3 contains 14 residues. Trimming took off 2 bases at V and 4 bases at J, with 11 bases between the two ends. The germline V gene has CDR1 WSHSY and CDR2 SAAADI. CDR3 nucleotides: TGCGCCAGCAGTGAGAGCGGTTTGGGCTATGGCTACACCTTC. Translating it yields CASSESGLGYGYTF.

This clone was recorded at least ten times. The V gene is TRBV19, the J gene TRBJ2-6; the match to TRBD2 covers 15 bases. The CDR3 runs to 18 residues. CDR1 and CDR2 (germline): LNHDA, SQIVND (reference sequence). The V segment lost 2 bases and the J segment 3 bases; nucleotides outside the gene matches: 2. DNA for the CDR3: TGTGCCAGTAGTATAATGGGACTAGCGGGAGGTGGGGCCAACGTCCTGACTTTC. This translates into CASSIMGLAGGGANVLTF.

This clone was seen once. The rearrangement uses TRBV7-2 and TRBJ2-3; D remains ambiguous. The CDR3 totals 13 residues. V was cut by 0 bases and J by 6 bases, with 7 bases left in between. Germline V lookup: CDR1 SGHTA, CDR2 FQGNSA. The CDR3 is CASSLALGDTQYF. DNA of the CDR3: TGTGCCAGCAGCTTAGCGCTAGGGGATACGCAGTATTTT. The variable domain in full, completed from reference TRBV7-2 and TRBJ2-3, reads GAGVSQSPSNKVTEKGKDVELRCDPISGHTALYWYRQSLGQGLEFLIYFQGNSAPDKSGLPSDRFSAERTGGSVSTLTIQRTQQEDSAVYLCASSLALGDTQYFGPGTRLTVL.

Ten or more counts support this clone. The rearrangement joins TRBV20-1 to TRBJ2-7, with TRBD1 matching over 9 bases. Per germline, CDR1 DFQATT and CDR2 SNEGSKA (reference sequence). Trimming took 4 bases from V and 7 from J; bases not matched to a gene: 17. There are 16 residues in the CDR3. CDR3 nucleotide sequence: TGCAGTGCTACCCCCTTCGGGGGACAGGGATCTTTAGAGCAGTACTTC. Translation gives CSATPFGGQGSLEQYF.

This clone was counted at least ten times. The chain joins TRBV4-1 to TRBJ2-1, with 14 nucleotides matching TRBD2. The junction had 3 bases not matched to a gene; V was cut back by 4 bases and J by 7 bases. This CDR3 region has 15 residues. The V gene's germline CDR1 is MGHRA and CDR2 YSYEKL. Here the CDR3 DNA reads TGCGCCAGCAGCCCGGGACTAGCGGGAGCGAATGAGCAGTTCTTC. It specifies CASSPGLAGANEQFF.

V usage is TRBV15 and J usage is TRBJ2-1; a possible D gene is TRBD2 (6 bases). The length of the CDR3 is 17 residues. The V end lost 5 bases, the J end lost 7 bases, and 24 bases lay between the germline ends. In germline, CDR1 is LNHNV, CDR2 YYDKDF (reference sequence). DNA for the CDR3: TGTGCCACCAGCTTCCGGCTTTCGGGACTCGGGGAGAATGAGCAGTTCTTC. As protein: CATSFRLSGLGENEQFF.

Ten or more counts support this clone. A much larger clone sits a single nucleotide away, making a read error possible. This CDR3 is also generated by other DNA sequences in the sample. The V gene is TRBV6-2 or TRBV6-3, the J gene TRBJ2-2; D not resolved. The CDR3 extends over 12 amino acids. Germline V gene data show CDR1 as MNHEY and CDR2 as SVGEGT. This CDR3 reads CASSYATGELFF. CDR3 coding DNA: TGTGCCAGTAGTTACGCCACCGGGGAGCTGTTTTTT.

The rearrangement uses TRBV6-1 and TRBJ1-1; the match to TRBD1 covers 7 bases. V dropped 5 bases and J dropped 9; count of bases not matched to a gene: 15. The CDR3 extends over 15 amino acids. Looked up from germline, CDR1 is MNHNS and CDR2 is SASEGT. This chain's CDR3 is CASSTSQGLCFKAFF. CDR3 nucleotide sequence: TGTGCCAGCAGTACCTCACAGGGGCTCTGTTTTAAAGCTTTCTTT.

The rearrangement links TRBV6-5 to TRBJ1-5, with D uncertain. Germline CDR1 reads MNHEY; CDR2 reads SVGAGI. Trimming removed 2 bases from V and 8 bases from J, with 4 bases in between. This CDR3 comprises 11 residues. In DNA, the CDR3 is TGTGCCAGCAGTTACGGGGAGCCCCAGCATTTT. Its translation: CASSYGEPQHF.

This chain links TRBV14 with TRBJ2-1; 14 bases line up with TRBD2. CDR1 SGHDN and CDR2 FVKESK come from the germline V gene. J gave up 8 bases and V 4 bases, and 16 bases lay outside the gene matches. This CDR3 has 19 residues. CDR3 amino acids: CASSLLPGTSGSFDDEQFF. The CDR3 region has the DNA TGTGCCAGCAGCCTCTTGCCCGGGACTAGCGGGAGTTTTGACGATGAGCAGTTCTTC.

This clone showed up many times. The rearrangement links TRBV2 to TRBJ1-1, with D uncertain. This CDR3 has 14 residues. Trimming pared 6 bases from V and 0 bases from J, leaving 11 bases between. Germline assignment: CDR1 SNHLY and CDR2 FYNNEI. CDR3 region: CASRTRLMNTEAFF. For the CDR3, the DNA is TGTGCCAGCAGGACGAGACTCATGAACACTGAAGCTTTCTTT.

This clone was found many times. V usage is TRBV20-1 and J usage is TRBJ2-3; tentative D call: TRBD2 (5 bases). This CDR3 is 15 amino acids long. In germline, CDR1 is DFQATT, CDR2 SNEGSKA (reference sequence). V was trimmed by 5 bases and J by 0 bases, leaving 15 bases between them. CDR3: CSAPSAQRSTDTQYF. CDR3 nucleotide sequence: TGCAGTGCTCCCTCCGCCCAGCGGAGCACAGATACGCAGTATTTT.

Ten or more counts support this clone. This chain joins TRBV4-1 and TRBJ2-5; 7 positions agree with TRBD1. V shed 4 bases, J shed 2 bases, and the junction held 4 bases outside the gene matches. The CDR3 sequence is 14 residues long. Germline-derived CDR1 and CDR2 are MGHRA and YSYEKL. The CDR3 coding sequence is TGCGCCAGCAGCCGGGGACAGACACAAGAGACCCAGTACTTC. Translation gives CASSRGQTQETQYF.

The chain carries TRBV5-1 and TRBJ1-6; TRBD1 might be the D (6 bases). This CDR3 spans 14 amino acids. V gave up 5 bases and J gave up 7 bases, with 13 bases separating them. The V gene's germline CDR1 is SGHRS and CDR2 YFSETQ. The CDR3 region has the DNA TGCGCCAGCAGGCCACAGGGTGGAAATTCACCCCTCCACTTT. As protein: CASRPQGGNSPLHF.

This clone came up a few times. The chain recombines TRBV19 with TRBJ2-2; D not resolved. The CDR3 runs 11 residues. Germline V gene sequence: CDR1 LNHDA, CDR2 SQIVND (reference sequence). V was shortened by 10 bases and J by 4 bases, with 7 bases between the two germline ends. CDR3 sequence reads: CATRSTGELFF. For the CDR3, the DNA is TGTGCCACCCGTTCCACCGGGGAGCTGTTTTTT.

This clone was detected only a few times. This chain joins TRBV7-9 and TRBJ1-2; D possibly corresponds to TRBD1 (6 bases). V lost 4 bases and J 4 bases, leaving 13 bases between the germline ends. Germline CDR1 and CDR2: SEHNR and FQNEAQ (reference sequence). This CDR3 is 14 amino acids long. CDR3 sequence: CASSYNPDSYGYTF. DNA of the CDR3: TGTGCCAGCAGCTACAACCCGGACAGCTATGGCTACACCTTC.

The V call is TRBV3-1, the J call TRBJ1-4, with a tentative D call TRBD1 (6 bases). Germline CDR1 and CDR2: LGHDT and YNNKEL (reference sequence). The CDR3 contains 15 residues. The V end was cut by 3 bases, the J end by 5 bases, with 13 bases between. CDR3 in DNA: TGTGCCAGCAGCCACCCCAGGGGAGAGAATGAAAAACTGTTTTTT. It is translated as CASSHPRGENEKLFF.

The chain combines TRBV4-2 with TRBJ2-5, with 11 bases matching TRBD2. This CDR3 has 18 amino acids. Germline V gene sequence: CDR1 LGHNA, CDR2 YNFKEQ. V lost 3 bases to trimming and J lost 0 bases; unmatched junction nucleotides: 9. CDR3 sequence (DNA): TGTGCCAGCAGCCATGACTTGCTAGCGGGAGGCAACCAAGAGACCCAGTACTTC. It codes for CASSHDLLAGGNQETQYF.

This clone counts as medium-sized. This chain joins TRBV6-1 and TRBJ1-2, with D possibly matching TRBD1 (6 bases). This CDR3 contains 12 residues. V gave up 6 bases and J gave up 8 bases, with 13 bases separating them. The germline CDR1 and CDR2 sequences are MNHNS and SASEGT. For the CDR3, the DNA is TGTGCCAGCAGCCATACAGGGCACGGCTACACCTTC. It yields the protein CASSHTGHGYTF.

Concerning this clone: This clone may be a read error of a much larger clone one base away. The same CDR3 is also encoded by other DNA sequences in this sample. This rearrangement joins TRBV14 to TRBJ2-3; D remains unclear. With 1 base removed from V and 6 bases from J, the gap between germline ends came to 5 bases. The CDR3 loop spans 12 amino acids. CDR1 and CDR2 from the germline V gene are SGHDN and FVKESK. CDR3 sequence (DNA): TGTGCCAGCAGCCAAGTAGGTGATACGCAGTATTTT. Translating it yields CASSQVGDTQYF.

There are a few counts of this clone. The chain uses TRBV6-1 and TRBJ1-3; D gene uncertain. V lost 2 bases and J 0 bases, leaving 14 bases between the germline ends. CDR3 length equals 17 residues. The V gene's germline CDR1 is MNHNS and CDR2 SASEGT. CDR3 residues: CASSERSAAFSGNTIYF. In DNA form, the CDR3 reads TGTGCCAGCAGTGAACGTAGCGCAGCCTTCTCTGGAAACACCATATATTTT.

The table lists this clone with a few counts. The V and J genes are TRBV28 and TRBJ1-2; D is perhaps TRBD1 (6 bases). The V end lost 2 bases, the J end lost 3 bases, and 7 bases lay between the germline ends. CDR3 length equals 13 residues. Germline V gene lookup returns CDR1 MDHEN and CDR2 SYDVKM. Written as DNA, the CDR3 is TGTGCCAGCAGTTTAGGGGGCGACTATGGCTACACCTTC. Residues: CASSLGGDYGYTF.